The source of this T cell receptor beta chain is a study of molecular identifiers for immune sequencing clone quantification. TCRdb itself ran the PCR reads through MiXCR, one entry per CDR3 protein. The data show approximately 590,000 distinct CDR3 sequences, roughly 25% seen once. In its sample, this clonotype was seen many times. The V gene lost 5 bases and the J gene lost 2 bases, with 16 bases spanning the gap. Germline CDR1 reads SEHNR; CDR2 reads FQNEAQ (reference sequence). CDR3 length equals 15 residues. This rearrangement joins TRBV7-9 to TRBJ2-7; D might be TRBD2 (5 bases). This receptor was identified in a human donor in good health. Some libraries in this study had Jurkat cell RNA spiked in. Material for sequencing was naive CD8+ T cells from blood, with Jurkat cell RNA spiked in. Regarding subset: FACS-sorted CD8+CD4-CCR7+CD45RA+ naive T cells. The DNA for the CDR3 is TGTGCCAGCAGCCATTCTGGGCAGAGGGCCTACGAGCAGTACTTC. Translating gives CASSHSGQRAYEQYF.